This T cell receptor (beta chain) was recovered during a study of blood T cell repertoires in COVID-19. Study as a whole: The study drew acute and convalescent COVID-19 samples from the United States, Italy and Spain. T cells, B-cell-depleted T cells, or PBMCs supplied cDNA or gDNA.

Authors' processing steps: Estimated nucleated cell counts came from reference gene primer amplification. Profiling relied on immunoSEQ multiplex PCR, and the TCRdb table lists in-frame clones only, not all of them. That table is the source of V, J and clone size, and D and trimming were worked out from the DNA. This table holds around 60,000 clones, about 78% found once. Trimming took 2 bases from V and 5 from J; bases not matched to a gene: 7. This CDR3 region has 15 residues. CDR1 is KGHSH and CDR2 is LQKENI in the germline V gene. This chain links TRBV18 with TRBJ2-5; TRBD2 matches at 8 bases. This receptor was obtained from a man of 80 years or more with active or convalescent COVID-19. Source material: peripheral blood. The CDR3 reads CASSPRAGGPETQYF. The CDR3, as DNA: TGTGCCAGCTCACCAAGGGCGGGGGGTCCTGAGACCCAGTACTTC.